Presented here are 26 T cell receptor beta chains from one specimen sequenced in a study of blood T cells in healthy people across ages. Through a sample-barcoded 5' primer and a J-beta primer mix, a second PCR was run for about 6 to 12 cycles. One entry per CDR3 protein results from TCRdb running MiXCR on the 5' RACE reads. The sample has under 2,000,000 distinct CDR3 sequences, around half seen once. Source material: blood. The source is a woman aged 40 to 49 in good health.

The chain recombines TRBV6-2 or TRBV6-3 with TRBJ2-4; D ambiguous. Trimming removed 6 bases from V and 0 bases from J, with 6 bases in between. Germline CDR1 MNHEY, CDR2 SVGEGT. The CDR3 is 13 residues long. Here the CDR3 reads CASRDLAKNIQYF. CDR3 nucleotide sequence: TGTGCCAGCAGAGATTTAGCCAAAAACATTCAGTACTTC.

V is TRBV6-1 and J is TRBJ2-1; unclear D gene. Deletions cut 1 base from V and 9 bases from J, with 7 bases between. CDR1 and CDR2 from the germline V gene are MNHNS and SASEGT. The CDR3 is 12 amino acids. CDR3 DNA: TGTGCCAGCAGTGAAGGTGTAGGTGAGCAGTTCTTC. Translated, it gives CASSEGVGEQFF.

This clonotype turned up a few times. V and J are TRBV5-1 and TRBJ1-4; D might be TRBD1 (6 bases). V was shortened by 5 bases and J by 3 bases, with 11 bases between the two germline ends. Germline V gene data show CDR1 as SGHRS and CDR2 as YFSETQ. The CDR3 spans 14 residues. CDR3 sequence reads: CASSLGASNEKLFF. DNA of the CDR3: TGCGCCAGCAGTCTGGGGGCTTCTAATGAAAAACTGTTTTTT.

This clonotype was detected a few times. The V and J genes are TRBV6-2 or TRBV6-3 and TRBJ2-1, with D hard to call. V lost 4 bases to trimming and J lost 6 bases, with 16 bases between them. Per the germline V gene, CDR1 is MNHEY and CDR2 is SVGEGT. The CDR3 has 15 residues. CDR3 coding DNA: TGTGCCAGCAGTTCCCCCCCCGTGGTGATCAATGAGCAGTTCTTC. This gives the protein CASSSPPVVINEQFF.

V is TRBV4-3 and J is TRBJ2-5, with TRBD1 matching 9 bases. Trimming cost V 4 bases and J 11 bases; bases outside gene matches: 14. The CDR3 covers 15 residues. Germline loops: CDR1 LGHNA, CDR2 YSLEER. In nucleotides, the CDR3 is TGCGCCAGCAGCCGGGGGACAGGGACAGTCAATGAGCAGTACTTC. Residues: CASSRGTGTVNEQYF.

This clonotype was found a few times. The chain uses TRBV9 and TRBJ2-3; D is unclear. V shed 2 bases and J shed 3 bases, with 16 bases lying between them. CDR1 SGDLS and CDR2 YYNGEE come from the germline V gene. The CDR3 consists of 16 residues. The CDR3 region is CASSVVGLAATDTQYF. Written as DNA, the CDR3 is TGTGCCAGCAGCGTCGTAGGATTGGCAGCGACAGATACGCAGTATTTT.

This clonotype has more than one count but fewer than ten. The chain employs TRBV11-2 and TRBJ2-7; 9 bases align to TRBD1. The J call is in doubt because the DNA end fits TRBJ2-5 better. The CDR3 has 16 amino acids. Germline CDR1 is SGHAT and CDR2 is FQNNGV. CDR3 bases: TGTGCCAGCAGCTTCGGGACAGGGCTTTTACGAGAGACCCAGTACTTC. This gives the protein CASSFGTGLLRETQYF.

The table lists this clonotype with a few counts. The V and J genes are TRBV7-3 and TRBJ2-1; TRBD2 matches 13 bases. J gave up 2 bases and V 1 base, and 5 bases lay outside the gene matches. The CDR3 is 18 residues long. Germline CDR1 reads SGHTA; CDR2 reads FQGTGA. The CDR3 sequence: CASSLSRTSGGPYNEQFF. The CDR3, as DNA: TGTGCCAGCAGCTTAAGTAGGACTAGCGGGGGCCCCTACAATGAGCAGTTCTTC.

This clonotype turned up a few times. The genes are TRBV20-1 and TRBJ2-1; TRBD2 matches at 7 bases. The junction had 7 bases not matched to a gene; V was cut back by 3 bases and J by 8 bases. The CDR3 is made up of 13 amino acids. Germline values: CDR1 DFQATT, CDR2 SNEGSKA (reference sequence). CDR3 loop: CSASVLADDEQFF. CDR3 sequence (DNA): TGCAGTGCTAGTGTCCTAGCGGATGATGAGCAGTTCTTC.

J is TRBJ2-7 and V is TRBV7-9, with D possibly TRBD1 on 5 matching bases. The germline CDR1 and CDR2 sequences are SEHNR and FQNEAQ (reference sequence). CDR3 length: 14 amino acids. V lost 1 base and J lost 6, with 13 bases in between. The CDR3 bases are TGTGCCAGCAGCTTAGGGGCAGGGATTTCCGAGCAGTACTTC. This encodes CASSLGAGISEQYF.

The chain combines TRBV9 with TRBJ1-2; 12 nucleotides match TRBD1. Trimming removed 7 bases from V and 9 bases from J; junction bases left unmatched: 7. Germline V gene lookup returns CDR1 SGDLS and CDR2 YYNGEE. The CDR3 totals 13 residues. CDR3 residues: CASRGQGAFSYTF. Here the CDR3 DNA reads TGTGCCAGCCGGGGACAGGGGGCTTTTAGCTACACCTTC.

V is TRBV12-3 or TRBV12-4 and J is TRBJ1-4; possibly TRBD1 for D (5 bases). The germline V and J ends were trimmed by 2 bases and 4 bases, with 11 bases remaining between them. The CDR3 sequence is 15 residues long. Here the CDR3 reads CASSLRDGINEKLFF. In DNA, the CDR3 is TGTGCCAGCAGTTTACGGGACGGAATTAATGAAAAACTGTTTTTT.

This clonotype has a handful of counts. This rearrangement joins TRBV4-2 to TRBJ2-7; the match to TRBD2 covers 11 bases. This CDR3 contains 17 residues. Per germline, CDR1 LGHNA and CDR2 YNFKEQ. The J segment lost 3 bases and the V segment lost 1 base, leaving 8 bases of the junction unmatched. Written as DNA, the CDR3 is TGTGCCAGCAGCCAAGTCCCGGGACTAGCGGTCGTCTACGAGCAGTACTTC. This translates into CASSQVPGLAVVYEQYF.

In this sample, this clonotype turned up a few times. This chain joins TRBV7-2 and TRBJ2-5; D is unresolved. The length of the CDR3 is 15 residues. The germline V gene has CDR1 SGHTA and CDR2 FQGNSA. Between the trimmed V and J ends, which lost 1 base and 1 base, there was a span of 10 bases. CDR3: CASSLEALTQETQYF. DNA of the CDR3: TGTGCCAGCAGCTTAGAAGCGCTCACCCAAGAGACCCAGTACTTC.

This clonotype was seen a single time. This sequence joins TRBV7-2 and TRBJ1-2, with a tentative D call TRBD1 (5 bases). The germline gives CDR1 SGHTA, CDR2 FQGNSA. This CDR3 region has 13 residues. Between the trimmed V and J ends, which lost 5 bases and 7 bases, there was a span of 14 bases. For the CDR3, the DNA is TGTGCCAGCAGCGTTGAAAGGGGCCGTGGCTACACCTTC. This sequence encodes CASSVERGRGYTF.

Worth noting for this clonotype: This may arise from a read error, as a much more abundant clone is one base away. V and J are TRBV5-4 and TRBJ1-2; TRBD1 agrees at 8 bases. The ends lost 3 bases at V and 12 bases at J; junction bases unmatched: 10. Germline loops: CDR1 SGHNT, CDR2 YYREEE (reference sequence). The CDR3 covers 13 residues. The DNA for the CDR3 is TGTGCCAGCAGCTCTCGGACAGGGATAGGCCACACCTTC. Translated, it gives CASSSRTGIGHTF.

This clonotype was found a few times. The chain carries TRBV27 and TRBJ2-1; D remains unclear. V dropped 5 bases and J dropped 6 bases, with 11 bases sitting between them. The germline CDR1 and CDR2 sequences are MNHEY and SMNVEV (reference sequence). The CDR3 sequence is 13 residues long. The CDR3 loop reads CASSEETPNEQFF. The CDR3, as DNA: TGTGCCAGCAGTGAAGAGACCCCCAATGAGCAGTTCTTC.

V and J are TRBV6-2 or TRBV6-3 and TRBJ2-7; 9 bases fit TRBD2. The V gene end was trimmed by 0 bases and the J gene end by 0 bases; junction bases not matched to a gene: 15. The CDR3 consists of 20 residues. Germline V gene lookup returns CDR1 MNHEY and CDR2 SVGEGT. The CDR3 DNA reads TGTGCCAGCAGTTACTCGGGACCAGCGGGGGGCGACGAGAGCTCCTACGAGCAGTACTTC. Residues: CASSYSGPAGGDESSYEQYF.

This CDR3 is CASRDQLYEQYF. The DNA for the CDR3 is TGTGCCTCCAGGGACCAACTTTACGAGCAGTACTTC. The V and J genes are TRBV10-3 and TRBJ2-4; the D gene could be TRBD1 or TRBD2 (5 bases each). The end of the DNA is better explained by TRBJ2-7, so the J call may be wrong. Germline CDR1 and CDR2: ENHRY and SYGVKD. The CDR3 extends over 12 amino acids.

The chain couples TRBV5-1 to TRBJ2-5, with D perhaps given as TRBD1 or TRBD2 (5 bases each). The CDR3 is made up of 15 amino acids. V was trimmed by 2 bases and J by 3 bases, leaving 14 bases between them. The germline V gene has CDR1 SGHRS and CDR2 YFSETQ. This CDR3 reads CASSLRSGGEETQYF. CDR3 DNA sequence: TGCGCCAGCAGCTTACGTTCTGGGGGAGAAGAGACCCAGTACTTC.

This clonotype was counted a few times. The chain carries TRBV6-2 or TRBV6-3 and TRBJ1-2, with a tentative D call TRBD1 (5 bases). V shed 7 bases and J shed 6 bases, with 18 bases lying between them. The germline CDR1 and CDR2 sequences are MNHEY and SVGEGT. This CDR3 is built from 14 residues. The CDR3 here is CASNPTGGADGYTF. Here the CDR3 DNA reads TGTGCCAGCAACCCCACGGGGGGAGCGGATGGCTACACCTTC.

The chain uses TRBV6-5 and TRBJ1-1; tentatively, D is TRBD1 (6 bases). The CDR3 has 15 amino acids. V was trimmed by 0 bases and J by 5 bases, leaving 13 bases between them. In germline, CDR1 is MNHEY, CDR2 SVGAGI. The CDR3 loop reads CASSYSGGAGTEAFF. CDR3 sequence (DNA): TGTGCCAGCAGTTACTCGGGGGGGGCGGGAACTGAAGCTTTCTTT.

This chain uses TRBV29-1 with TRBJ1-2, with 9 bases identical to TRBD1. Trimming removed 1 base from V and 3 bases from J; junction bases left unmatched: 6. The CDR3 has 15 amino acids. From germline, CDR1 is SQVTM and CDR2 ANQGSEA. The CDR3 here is CSVEGDRVLDYGYTF. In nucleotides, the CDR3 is TGCAGCGTTGAAGGGGACAGGGTACTAGACTATGGCTACACCTTC.

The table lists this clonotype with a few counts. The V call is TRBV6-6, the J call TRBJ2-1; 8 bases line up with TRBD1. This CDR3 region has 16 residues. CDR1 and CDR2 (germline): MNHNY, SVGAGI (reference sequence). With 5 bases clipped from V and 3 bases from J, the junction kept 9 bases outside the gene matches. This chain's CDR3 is CASSSIVDRGYNEQFF. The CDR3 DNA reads TGTGCCAGCAGTAGTATCGTTGACAGGGGCTACAATGAGCAGTTCTTC.

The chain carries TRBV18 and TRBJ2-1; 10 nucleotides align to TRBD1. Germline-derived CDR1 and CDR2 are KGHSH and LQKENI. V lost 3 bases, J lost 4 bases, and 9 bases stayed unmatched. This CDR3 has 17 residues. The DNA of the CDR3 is TGTGCCAGCTCACCTTCCCCCGGGACAGGGGTATACAATGAGCAGTTCTTC. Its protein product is CASSPSPGTGVYNEQFF.

The CDR3: CASSHGGQGYGYTF. The CDR3 bases are TGCGCCAGCAGCCACGGGGGACAGGGTTATGGCTACACCTTC. This chain uses TRBV4-3 with TRBJ1-2; 9 bases fit TRBD1. With 3 bases clipped from V and 5 bases from J, the junction kept 4 bases outside the gene matches. The germline CDR1 and CDR2 sequences are LGHNA and YSLEER. The CDR3 loop spans 14 amino acids.